Presented here are 21 T cell receptor beta chains from one specimen sequenced in a study of T cells after yellow fever vaccination. In TCRdb, the 5' RACE reads were re-called with MiXCR into one record per CDR3 protein. The table shows a few hundred thousand distinct CDR3 sequences, with more than 3% occurring only once. The sequenced sample was PBMCs, obtained on the day of the yellow fever booster vaccination. Receptors were obtained from a young man who received the YFV17D yellow fever vaccine.

This clonotype was observed a handful of times. The rearrangement uses TRBV7-9 and TRBJ1-1, with D perhaps matching TRBD1 (5 bases). Germline V CDR1 and CDR2: SEHNR, FQNEAQ (reference sequence). V was cut by 1 base and J by 2 bases, with 11 bases left in between. CDR3 length: 15 residues. CDR3 coding DNA: TGTGCCAGCAGCTTAGGTGGGGGGATAAACACTGAAGCTTTCTTT. Its protein product is CASSLGGGINTEAFF.

The chain joins TRBV7-9 to TRBJ2-1; no clear D. The germline V and J ends were trimmed by 3 bases and 8 bases, with 11 bases remaining between them. Germline V gene lookup returns CDR1 SEHNR and CDR2 FQNEAQ (reference sequence). The CDR3 runs 13 residues. The CDR3 region has the DNA TGTGCCAGCAGCTTTATAGCTGGCTATGAGCAGTTCTTC. It translates to CASSFIAGYEQFF.

V usage is TRBV4-3 and J usage is TRBJ1-4; D ambiguous. CDR3 length: 16 amino acids. Between the trimmed V and J ends, which lost 1 base and 4 bases, there was a span of 13 bases. CDR1 is LGHNA, CDR2 YSLEER, per germline. CDR3 DNA sequence: TGCGCCAGCAGCCAAGGGCCCAAGGGCGGTAATGAAAAACTGTTTTTT. This encodes CASSQGPKGGNEKLFF.

In its sample, this clonotype was seen a few times. The J gene is TRBJ2-5, the V gene TRBV5-1; 7 positions agree with TRBD1. CDR1 and CDR2 (germline): SGHRS, YFSETQ. There are 14 residues in the CDR3. The ends lost 4 bases at V and 2 bases at J; junction bases unmatched: 5. CDR3 coding DNA: TGCGCCAGCAGCCTGGGACAGCAACAAGAGACCCAGTACTTC. Amino acid sequence: CASSLGQQQETQYF.

This clonotype was recorded many times. The J gene is TRBJ1-4, the V gene TRBV9, with TRBD1 matching over 7 bases. Trimming cost V 4 bases and J 3 bases; bases outside gene matches: 3. This CDR3 is 14 amino acids long. Germline V gene lookup returns CDR1 SGDLS and CDR2 YYNGEE. CDR3 in DNA: TGTGCCAGCAGCACGGGGACAGCTAATGAAAAACTGTTTTTT. Amino acid sequence: CASSTGTANEKLFF.

As for this clonotype: Since a much larger clone is just one base distant, this may be a read error. The rearrangement joins TRBV5-5 to TRBJ2-7, with D perhaps TRBD2 (5 bases). Germline V gene lookup returns CDR1 SGHKS and CDR2 YYEKEE (reference sequence). The CDR3 loop spans 15 amino acids. Trimming removed 7 bases from V and 2 bases from J, with 19 bases in between. Here the CDR3 DNA reads TGTGCCAGCTCTCCAGCCCTGAGGGTTACCTACGAGCAGTACTTC. This translates into CASSPALRVTYEQYF. Variable domain in full (rest from reference TRBV5-5 and TRBJ2-7): DAGVTQSPTHLIKTRGQQVTLRCSPISGHKSVSWYQQVLGQGPQFIFQYYEKEERGRGNFPDRFSARQFPNYSSELNVNALLLGDSALYLCASSPALRVTYEQYFGPGTRLTVT.

This clonotype was recorded many times. This chain connects TRBV25-1 to TRBJ2-7; D call uncertain. Per the germline V gene, CDR1 is MGHDK and CDR2 is SYGVNS. CDR3 length equals 15 residues. V was trimmed by 6 bases and J by 3 bases, leaving 18 bases between them. Here the CDR3 DNA reads TGTGCCAGCAGAACTCAGGCGACACTTATCTACGAGCAGTACGTC. Its protein is CASRTQATLIYEQYV.

The rearrangement uses TRBV25-1 and TRBJ2-5; the match to TRBD1 covers 8 bases. The J segment lost 4 bases and the V segment lost 10 bases, leaving 8 bases of the junction unmatched. The CDR3 contains 13 residues. Germline CDR1 is MGHDK and CDR2 is SYGVNS. CDR3 in amino acids: CATDRGSGETQYF. The CDR3 nucleotides read TGTGCCACAGACAGGGGCAGCGGAGAGACCCAGTACTTC.

The V gene is TRBV4-1, the J gene TRBJ1-6; D is possibly TRBD1 (6 bases). Germline-derived CDR1 and CDR2 are MGHRA and YSYEKL. The CDR3 sequence is 15 residues long. The V gene lost 4 bases and the J gene lost 6 bases, with 13 bases spanning the gap. The CDR3 region has the DNA TGCGCCAGCAGCCCGTTAGGACAGTTTAATTCACCCCTCCACTTT. The encoded protein is CASSPLGQFNSPLHF.

This clonotype was recorded a few times. V gene TRBV9 combines with J gene TRBJ1-2; TRBD1 matches at 7 bases. V lost 4 bases to trimming and J lost 0 bases; unmatched junction nucleotides: 9. The CDR3 runs to 16 residues. Germline assignment: CDR1 SGDLS and CDR2 YYNGEE. The DNA of the CDR3 is TGTGCCAGCAGCCCCGTGGGACAGTTGACTAACTATGGCTACACCTTC. Its protein is CASSPVGQLTNYGYTF. The full variable domain, completed using reference TRBV9 and TRBJ1-2, is DSGVTQTPKHLITATGQRVTLRCSPRSGDLSVYWYQQSLDQGLQFLIQYYNGEERAKGNILERFSAQQFPDLHSELNLSSLELGDSALYFCASSPVGQLTNYGYTFGSGTRLTVV.

This clonotype was seen at least ten times. At one end, the junction sequence differs from germline, possibly due to a read error. This chain uses TRBV12-3 or TRBV12-4 with TRBJ2-1; 14 bases are a match to TRBD2. CDR3 length equals 15 residues. The CDR3 nucleotides are TGTGCCAGCGGTGATCTGGGACTAGCGGGGGCCGCTAGGTACTTC. Protein sequence: CASGDLGLAGAARYF.

This clonotype was seen repeatedly, ten times or more. The chain links TRBV9 to TRBJ2-2, with a weak D call TRBD1 (5 bases). The germline gives CDR1 SGDLS, CDR2 YYNGEE. Between the trimmed V and J ends, which lost 4 bases and 7 bases, there was a span of 17 bases. The CDR3 spans 15 residues. CDR3 sequence: CASSPVMGPHGELFF. The CDR3, as DNA: TGTGCCAGCAGCCCCGTCATGGGGCCCCACGGGGAGCTGTTTTTT.

The table lists this clonotype with many counts. V is TRBV20-1 and J is TRBJ1-2, with TRBD1 as a possible D gene (5 bases). CDR3 length: 14 residues. Looked up from germline, CDR1 is DFQATT and CDR2 is SNEGSKA (reference sequence). V shed 0 bases and J shed 0 bases, with 8 bases lying between them. The CDR3 nucleotides are TGCAGTGCTAGAGAGGACACCTCTAACTATGGCTACACCTTC. Translation: CSAREDTSNYGYTF.

In this sample, this clonotype turned up a few times. V usage is TRBV5-1 and J usage is TRBJ2-1, with 8 bases lining up with TRBD2. Germline CDR1 reads SGHRS; CDR2 reads YFSETQ. The junction had 18 bases not matched to a gene; V was cut back by 2 bases and J by 2 bases. CDR3 size: 20 residues. The CDR3 protein is CASSFYSRSTGGGTYNEQFF. The DNA for the CDR3 is TGCGCCAGCAGCTTCTACTCGCGGAGTACGGGCGGGGGGACCTACAATGAGCAGTTCTTC.

This clonotype was observed a handful of times. The chain combines TRBV5-5 with TRBJ2-3; D remains unclear. The CDR3 runs to 15 residues. The germline V and J ends were trimmed by 4 bases and 1 base, with 13 bases remaining between them. The germline V gene has CDR1 SGHKS and CDR2 YYEKEE (reference sequence). As DNA, the CDR3 is TGTGCCAGCAGCCCCGGGTTATCGCGCACAGATACGCAGTATTTT. Translated, it gives CASSPGLSRTDTQYF. The full variable domain, completed using reference TRBV5-5 and TRBJ2-3, is DAGVTQSPTHLIKTRGQQVTLRCSPISGHKSVSWYQQVLGQGPQFIFQYYEKEERGRGNFPDRFSARQFPNYSSELNVNALLLGDSALYLCASSPGLSRTDTQYFGPGTRLTVL.

This clonotype was seen ten or more times. This chain uses TRBV4-2 with TRBJ2-5, with D perhaps matching TRBD1 (5 bases). CDR3 length equals 15 residues. Per the germline V gene, CDR1 is LGHNA and CDR2 is YNFKEQ. The V end lost 0 bases, the J end lost 3 bases, and 11 bases lay between the germline ends. The CDR3 bases are TGTGCCAGCAGCCAAGATCTAGTAGGGGAAGAGACCCAGTACTTC. Translated, it gives CASSQDLVGEETQYF.

This clonotype was counted at least ten times. This rearrangement joins TRBV27 to TRBJ2-7, with D perhaps given as TRBD1 or TRBD2 (5 bases each). This CDR3 has 14 amino acids. Germline V gene data show CDR1 as MNHEY and CDR2 as SMNVEV (reference sequence). Trimming cost V 5 bases and J 3 bases, with 14 bases left between them. Here the CDR3 reads CASSPSRTSYEQYF. The CDR3, as DNA: TGTGCCAGCAGTCCTAGCCGGACAAGCTACGAGCAGTACTTC.

This clonotype was seen many times. The chain links TRBV7-9 to TRBJ2-3; 7 bases align to TRBD2. Germline V gives CDR1 SEHNR, CDR2 FQNEAQ (reference sequence). The junction had 14 bases not matched to a gene; V was cut back by 6 bases and J by 2 bases. CDR3 length: 17 amino acids. The CDR3 bases are TGTGCCAGCAGATTTAGCGGGTTGGGTCCACTCACAGATACGCAGTATTTT. Translated, it gives CASRFSGLGPLTDTQYF.

This clonotype was counted ten times or more. The CDR3 is CASSLASGGAYEQFF. CDR3 sequence (DNA): TGTGCCAGCAGCTTAGCGAGCGGGGGGGCATATGAGCAGTTCTTC. The chain is built from TRBV11-2 and TRBJ2-1; 10 bases line up with TRBD2. Germline CDR1 SGHAT, CDR2 FQNNGV. This CDR3 is 15 amino acids long. V was clipped by 1 base and J by 8 bases; unmatched bases: 5.

As to this clonotype: The junction departs from the called germline gene at one end, perhaps through a read error. This sequence joins TRBV12-3 or TRBV12-4 and TRBJ1-5; D may be TRBD1 (6 bases). The CDR3 covers 13 residues. CDR3 DNA: TGTGCCAGCACCTGGGGGGACAATCAGCGCCAGCATTTT. It yields the protein CASTWGDNQRQHF.

This clonotype has ten or more counts. J is TRBJ2-3 and V is TRBV30; D not certain. This CDR3 contains 16 residues. The germline CDR1 and CDR2 sequences are GTSNPN and SVGIG (reference sequence). V shed 1 base and J shed 4 bases, with 18 bases lying between them. The CDR3 bases are TGTGCCTGGAGTGCTGGGTCAATTCGAGGCGCAGATACGCAGTATTTT. Translating it yields CAWSAGSIRGADTQYF.